Each of the 21 T cell receptor beta chains below was sequenced from the same sample in a study of beta chain features in type 1 diabetes. All of the isolated RNA was reverse transcribed, so expressed TCRB transcripts were sequenced. Generated by immunoSEQ multiplex PCR, the TCRdb table keeps only in-frame clones and is missing some. The data contain 250,000 to 300,000 clones, approximately 14% of them singletons. Study-level results: Type 1 diabetes patients showed a moderate but significant shortening of TCRB CDR3s in all four CD4+ subsets.

No antigens are known for them. Sequencing was carried out using naive CD4+ T cells from blood. These receptors came from a man aged 30 to 45 with type 1 diabetes.

This clone was seen a few times. The chain recombines TRBV5-6 with TRBJ1-5, with D perhaps TRBD1 (6 bases). Germline V lookup: CDR1 SGHDT, CDR2 YYEEEE. This CDR3 is 15 amino acids long. Trimming stripped 4 bases from V and 4 bases from J, with 15 bases between. The CDR3 loop reads CASSRSSDRNQPQHF. The CDR3 region has the DNA TGTGCCAGCAGCCGATCTTCGGACAGAAATCAGCCCCAGCATTTT.

The chain recombines TRBV28 with TRBJ2-3; 7 bases agree with TRBD2. This CDR3 is 14 amino acids long. Germline V gene sequence: CDR1 MDHEN, CDR2 SYDVKM. The ends lost 6 bases at V and 1 base at J; junction bases unmatched: 4. The CDR3 DNA follows: TGTGCCAGCAGCCCCACTAGCGGCACAGATACGCAGTATTTT. This gives the protein CASSPTSGTDTQYF. Full variable domain (outside the CDR3, taken from reference TRBV28 and TRBJ2-3): DVKVTQSSRYLVKRTGEKVFLECVQDMDHENMFWYRQDPGLGLRLIYFSYDVKMKEKGDIPEGYSVSREKKERFSLILESASTNQTSMYLCASSPTSGTDTQYFGPGTRLTVL.

This clone was counted between two and nine times. The chain uses TRBV7-9 and TRBJ1-5, with 8 positions matching TRBD1. CDR1 and CDR2 (germline): SEHNR, FQNEAQ (reference sequence). The CDR3 is made up of 16 amino acids. J was trimmed by 4 bases and V by 4 bases; bases with no gene match: 9. CDR3 in DNA: TGTGCCAGCAGCTCCAGTGGACAGGGCATAAATCAGCCCCAGCATTTT. Translating it yields CASSSSGQGINQPQHF.

This clone was picked up a small number of times. The chain has TRBV5-1 and TRBJ2-1, with 9 bases aligning to TRBD1. V was pared by 3 bases and J by 10 bases, with 17 bases of the junction left unmatched. The germline V gene has CDR1 SGHRS and CDR2 YFSETQ. This CDR3 region has 17 residues. The CDR3 DNA is TGCGCCAGCAGCTGGGTACTACCGGGACAGGGAGTGGGCGAGCAGTTCTTC. It is translated as CASSWVLPGQGVGEQFF.

The chain employs TRBV6-6 and TRBJ1-4; D is ambiguous. The V gene lost 10 bases and the J gene lost 5 bases, with 17 bases spanning the gap. CDR1 and CDR2 from the germline V gene are MNHNY and SVGAGI (reference sequence). This CDR3 is built from 14 residues. Written as DNA, the CDR3 is TGTGCCACCACTTTGCGACTGTTCAATGAAAAACTGTTTTTT. Its translation is CATTLRLFNEKLFF.

The genes are TRBV7-2 and TRBJ2-5; 15 bases fit TRBD2. Germline V gene lookup returns CDR1 SGHTA and CDR2 FQGNSA. The length of the CDR3 is 19 residues. Unmatched junction bases numbered 12, after V lost 2 bases and J lost 5 bases. The CDR3 region is CASSLQAGLAGGPKETQYF. CDR3 DNA: TGTGCCAGCAGCTTACAGGCAGGACTAGCGGGAGGGCCTAAGGAGACCCAGTACTTC.

A few counts support this clone. The rearrangement links TRBV20-1 to TRBJ1-1; tentative D call: TRBD1 (5 bases). The CDR3 runs to 11 residues. Trimming left V 5 bases short and J 9 bases short, with 13 bases between. Germline CDR1 DFQATT, CDR2 SNEGSKA (reference sequence). CDR3 coding DNA: TGCAGTGCTCCCGAAGGGGTGAAAGCTTTCTTT. This encodes CSAPEGVKAFF.

V gene TRBV9 combines with J gene TRBJ2-1; possibly TRBD1 for D (5 bases). CDR1 is SGDLS and CDR2 is YYNGEE in the germline V gene. Trimming removed 2 bases at V and 4 bases at J, with 13 bases between. CDR3 length: 15 amino acids. The CDR3 region has the DNA TGTGCCAGCAGCGTTGGGCAGGGCGAATACAATGAGCAGTTCTTC. This encodes CASSVGQGEYNEQFF.

The genes are TRBV7-9 and TRBJ2-7; D might be TRBD2 (5 bases). Trimming removed 5 bases at V and 1 base at J, with 24 bases between. The CDR3 has 18 residues. CDR1 is SEHNR and CDR2 is FQNEAQ in the germline V gene (reference sequence). CDR3 in DNA: TGTGCCAGCAGCCCCTTTGTCCCTCGCGAAAGGACTTCCTACGAGCAGTACTTC. It encodes CASSPFVPRERTSYEQYF.

This clone was picked up a small number of times. This chain's CDR3 is CASSVVAGTREQYF. In nucleotides, the CDR3 is TGTGCCAGCAGCGTAGTAGCGGGAACTCGCGAGCAGTACTTC. The J gene is TRBJ2-7, the V gene TRBV9; 8 bases agree with TRBD2. The germline gives CDR1 SGDLS, CDR2 YYNGEE. V shed 0 bases and J 6 bases; nucleotides not matched to a gene: 5. The CDR3 has 14 residues.

Turning to this clone: This specimen includes other DNA sequences encoding the same CDR3. This chain uses TRBV9 with TRBJ1-2, with TRBD1 as a possible D gene (6 bases). Trimming cost V 0 bases and J 8 bases, with 8 bases left between them. Germline V gene lookup returns CDR1 SGDLS and CDR2 YYNGEE. The CDR3 has 12 residues. In nucleotides, the CDR3 is TGTGCCAGCAGCGTAGCTGGGGGCGGCTACACCTTC. It translates to CASSVAGGGYTF.

This clone showed up just a few times. V usage is TRBV9 and J usage is TRBJ1-5; D not certain. With 3 bases removed from V and 7 bases from J, the gap between germline ends came to 11 bases. The V gene's germline CDR1 is SGDLS and CDR2 YYNGEE. This CDR3 region has 13 residues. The CDR3 bases are TGTGCCAGCAGCGCAGAGGATCGGCAGCCCCAGCATTTT. It specifies CASSAEDRQPQHF.

The CDR3 loop reads CASSTGQGAHEQFF. The CDR3, as DNA: TGTGCCAGCAGCACGGGACAGGGGGCCCATGAGCAGTTCTTC. The genes are TRBV28 and TRBJ2-1; 12 bases are shared with TRBD1. The CDR3 is 14 amino acids. Germline V gene sequence: CDR1 MDHEN, CDR2 SYDVKM. J lost 8 bases, V lost 6 bases, and 5 bases had no gene match.

The J gene is TRBJ1-4, the V gene TRBV9, with D uncertain. Trimming pared 0 bases from V and 7 bases from J, leaving 10 bases between. The CDR3 totals 14 residues. Germline V gene lookup returns CDR1 SGDLS and CDR2 YYNGEE. CDR3 loop: CASSVDTGGEKLFF. As DNA, the CDR3 is TGTGCCAGCAGCGTAGACACGGGAGGTGAAAAACTGTTTTTT.

This clone showed up just a few times. This chain joins TRBV9 and TRBJ2-1, with a weak D call TRBD1 (7 bases). Germline-derived CDR1 and CDR2 are SGDLS and YYNGEE. This CDR3 is built from 13 residues. V lost 3 bases to trimming and J lost 7 bases, with 11 bases between them. The CDR3 sequence: CASSGPGGNEQFF. Written as DNA, the CDR3 is TGTGCCAGCAGCGGACCAGGGGGGAATGAGCAGTTCTTC.

V gene TRBV7-9 combines with J gene TRBJ2-1; a possible D gene is TRBD1 (6 bases). The germline gives CDR1 SEHNR, CDR2 FQNEAQ (reference sequence). V was clipped by 9 bases and J by 0 bases, with 9 bases between them. There are 13 residues in the CDR3. For the CDR3, the DNA is TGTGCCAGGGGGGCGGGCTCCTACAATGAGCAGTTCTTC. Translated: CARGAGSYNEQFF.

The CDR3 spells CAAVGTGGRGEQYF. Written as DNA, the CDR3 is TGTGCCGCCGTTGGAACCGGGGGTCGGGGAGAGCAGTACTTC. The chain couples TRBV10-3 to TRBJ2-7, with TRBD2 as a possible D gene (6 bases). From germline, CDR1 is ENHRY and CDR2 SYGVKD. V lost 11 bases to trimming and J lost 7 bases, with 24 bases between them. There are 14 residues in the CDR3.

The chain is built from TRBV4-1 and TRBJ1-1; D is uncertain. Germline lookup yields CDR1 MGHRA and CDR2 YSYEKL. The V and J ends lost 0 bases and 3 bases respectively, with 14 bases between them. There are 16 residues in the CDR3. CDR3 in DNA: TGCGCCAGCAGCCAAGATGAGGAAGGCTGGGACACTGAAGCTTTCTTT. This gives the protein CASSQDEEGWDTEAFF.

The chain joins TRBV25-1 to TRBJ2-7; D is unclear. Germline CDR1 is MGHDK and CDR2 is SYGVNS. The CDR3 consists of 12 residues. The V and J ends lost 6 bases and 1 base respectively, with 7 bases between them. CDR3 sequence (DNA): TGTGCCAGCAGCAGCGATTCCTACGAGCAGTACTTC. It translates to CASSSDSYEQYF.

This chain joins TRBV7-8 and TRBJ1-1; D is uncertain. The germline V gene has CDR1 SGHVS and CDR2 FQNEAQ. The CDR3 is 14 amino acids. V was pared by 2 bases and J by 4 bases, with 11 bases between. Here the CDR3 reads CASSLSGLGTEAFF. The CDR3 region has the DNA TGTGCCAGCAGCTTAAGCGGGCTCGGCACTGAAGCTTTCTTT.

This rearrangement joins TRBV18 to TRBJ2-1; 7 bases map to TRBD2. This CDR3 spans 16 amino acids. V gave up 3 bases and J gave up 0 bases; unmatched junction bases: 5. Germline CDR1 KGHSH, CDR2 LQKENI. The CDR3 here is CASSPLAESSYNEQFF. CDR3 sequence (DNA): TGTGCCAGCTCACCCCTAGCGGAGAGCTCCTACAATGAGCAGTTCTTC. Supplemented by reference TRBV18 and TRBJ2-1, the full variable domain reads NAGVMQNPRHLVRRRGQEARLRCSPMKGHSHVYWYRQLPEEGLKFMVYLQKENIIDESGMPKERFSAEFPKEGPSILRIQQVVRGDSAAYFCASSPLAESSYNEQFFGPGTRLTVL.